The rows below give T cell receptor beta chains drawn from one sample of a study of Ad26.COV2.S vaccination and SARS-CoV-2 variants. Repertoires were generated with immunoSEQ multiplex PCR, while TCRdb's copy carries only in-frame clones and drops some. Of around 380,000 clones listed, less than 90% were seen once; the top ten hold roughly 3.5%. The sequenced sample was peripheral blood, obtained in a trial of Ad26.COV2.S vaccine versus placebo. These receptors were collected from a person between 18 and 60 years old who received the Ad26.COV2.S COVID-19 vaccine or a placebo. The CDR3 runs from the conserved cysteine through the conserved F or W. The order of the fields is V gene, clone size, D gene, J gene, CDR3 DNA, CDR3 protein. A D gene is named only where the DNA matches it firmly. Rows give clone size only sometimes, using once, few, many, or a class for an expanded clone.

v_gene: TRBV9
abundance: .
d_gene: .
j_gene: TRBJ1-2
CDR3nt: TGTGCCAGCAGCGTAGCTCTGGGCTATGGCTACACCTTC
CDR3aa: CASSVALGYGYTF

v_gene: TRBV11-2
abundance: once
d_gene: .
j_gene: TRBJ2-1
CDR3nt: TGTGCCAGCAGCTCTGATACATCAATGACGCAGTTCTTC
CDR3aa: CASSSDTSMTQFF

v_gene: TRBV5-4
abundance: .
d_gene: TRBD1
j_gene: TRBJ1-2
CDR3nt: TGTGCCAGCAGCGCGGACAGGGCTAACTATGGCTACACCTTC
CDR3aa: CASSADRANYGYTF

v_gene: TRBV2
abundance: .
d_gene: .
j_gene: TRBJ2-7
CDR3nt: TGTGCCAGCGGCCGATACGAGCAGTACTTC
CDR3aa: CASGRYEQYF

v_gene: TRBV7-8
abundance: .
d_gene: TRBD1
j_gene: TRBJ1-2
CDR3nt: TGTGCCAGCAGCTTAGGCCGACAGGGGTTAAACTATGGCTACACCTTC
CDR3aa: CASSLGRQGLNYGYTF

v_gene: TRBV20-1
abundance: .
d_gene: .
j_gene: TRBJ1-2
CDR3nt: TGCAGTGCTAGCACGTACTATGGCTACACCTTC
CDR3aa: CSASTYYGYTF

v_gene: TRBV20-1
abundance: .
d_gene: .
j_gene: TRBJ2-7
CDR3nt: TGCAGTGCTAGTAAGCGGCCGGACTCGACCTACGAGCAGTACTTC
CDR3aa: CSASKRPDSTYEQYF

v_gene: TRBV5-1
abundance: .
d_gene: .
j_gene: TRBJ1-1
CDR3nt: TGCGCCAGCAGCTTATTTCAGGGAAACACTGAAGCTTTCTTT
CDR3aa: CASSLFQGNTEAFF

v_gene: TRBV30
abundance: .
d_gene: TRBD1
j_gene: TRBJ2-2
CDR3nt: TGTGCCTGGAGGGGACAGTACACCGGGGAGCTGTTTTTT
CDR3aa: CAWRGQYTGELFF

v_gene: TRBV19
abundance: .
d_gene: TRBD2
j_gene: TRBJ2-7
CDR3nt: TGTGCCAGTAGTACGATAGCGGGAGCCCAATCCTACGAGCAGTACTTC
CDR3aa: CASSTIAGAQSYEQYF

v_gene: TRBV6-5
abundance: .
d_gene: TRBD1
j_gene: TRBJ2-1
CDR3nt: TGTGCCAGCAGCTACTACAGGGGCGATGAGCAGTTCTTC
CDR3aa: CASSYYRGDEQFF

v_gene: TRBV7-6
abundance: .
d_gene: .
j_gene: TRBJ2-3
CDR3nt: TGTGCCAGCAGCCCCTCCCCGACAGGTAGCACAGATACGCAGTATTTT
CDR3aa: CASSPSPTGSTDTQYF

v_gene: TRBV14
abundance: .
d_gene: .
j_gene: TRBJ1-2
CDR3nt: TGTGCCAGCAGCCAAGATTTTGGAAAAGGGGTACTCCCCTATGGCTACACCTTC
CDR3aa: CASSQDFGKGVLPYGYTF

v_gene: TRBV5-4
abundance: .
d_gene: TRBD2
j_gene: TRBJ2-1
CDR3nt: TGTGCCAGCAGCTTGGGGACTAGCGGGGGAGACGAGCAGTTCTTC
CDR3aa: CASSLGTSGGDEQFF

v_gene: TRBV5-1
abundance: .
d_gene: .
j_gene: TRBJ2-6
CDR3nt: TGCGCCAGCAGCTTTACACCCCCAGGGACCTCTGGGGCCAACGTCCTGACTTTC
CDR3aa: CASSFTPPGTSGANVLTF

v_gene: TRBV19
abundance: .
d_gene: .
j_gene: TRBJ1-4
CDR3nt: TGTGCCAGTAGTATAGACGAAAAACTGTTTTTT
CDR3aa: CASSIDEKLFF

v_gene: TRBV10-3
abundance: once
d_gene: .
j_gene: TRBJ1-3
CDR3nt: TGTGCCATCAGTGGGGAACAGGGAAACACCATATATTTT
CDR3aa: CAISGEQGNTIYF

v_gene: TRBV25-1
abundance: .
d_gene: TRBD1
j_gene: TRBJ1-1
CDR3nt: TGTGCCAGCAGTGAATGGAGACAGGGGTTTTCTGAAGCTTTCTTT
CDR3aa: CASSEWRQGFSEAFF

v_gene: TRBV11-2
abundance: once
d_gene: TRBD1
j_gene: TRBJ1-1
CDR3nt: TGTGCCAGCAGCTCAACAGGGGGCTTGTCAACTGAAGCTTTCTTT
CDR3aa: CASSSTGGLSTEAFF

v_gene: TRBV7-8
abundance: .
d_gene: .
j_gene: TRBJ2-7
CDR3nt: TGTGCCAGCAGCTTAGGAGGGCTAGGCCTTTACGAGCAGTACTTC
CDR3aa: CASSLGGLGLYEQYF

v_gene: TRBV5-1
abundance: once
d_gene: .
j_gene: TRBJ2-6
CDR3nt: TGCGCCAGCAGCTTGGAACCGGGGCTCTCGAGATCTGGGGCCAACGTCCTGACTTTC
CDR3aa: CASSLEPGLSRSGANVLTF

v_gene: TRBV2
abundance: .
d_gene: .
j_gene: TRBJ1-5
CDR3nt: TGTGCCAGCAGTAAGGACCGTTTCAATCAGCCCCAGCATTTT
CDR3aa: CASSKDRFNQPQHF